This entry lists 18 T cell receptor beta chains sequenced from one sample in a study of blood T cells in healthy people across ages. Together with a sample-barcoded 5' primer, a J-beta primer mix was included in a second PCR lasting roughly 6 to 12 cycles. TCRdb reprocessed the 5' RACE reads with MiXCR, giving one entry per CDR3 protein. The table includes around 940,000 distinct CDR3 sequences, about 51% detected once. Sequences were obtained from blood. The receptors derive from an older woman in good health.

This clonotype was found a few times. J is TRBJ2-5 and V is TRBV4-2; a weak D match, TRBD2 (5 bases). The CDR3 is 13 amino acids. The V gene's germline CDR1 is LGHNA and CDR2 YNFKEQ. The ends were cut back, 0 bases at V and 11 bases at J, with 13 bases in the middle. The chain's CDR3 is CASSQDRAGEQYF. The CDR3 bases are TGTGCCAGCAGCCAAGATCGGGCGGGTGAGCAGTACTTC.

In its sample, this clonotype was seen a few times. This rearrangement joins TRBV30 to TRBJ2-3; D remains unclear. The CDR3 has 11 amino acids. Germline loops: CDR1 GTSNPN, CDR2 SVGIG (reference sequence). V lost 2 bases to trimming and J lost 11 bases, with 11 bases between them. The CDR3 region is CAWSKQLMQYF. In DNA, the CDR3 is TGTGCCTGGAGTAAGCAGTTGATGCAGTATTTT.

The V gene is TRBV12-3 or TRBV12-4, the J gene TRBJ1-5, with D possibly matching TRBD1 (5 bases). Trimming removed 6 bases at V and 1 base at J, with 16 bases between. CDR3 length equals 16 residues. CDR3 sequence: CASSFWGLKSNQPQHF. In nucleotides, the CDR3 is TGTGCCAGCAGCTTTTGGGGCCTGAAGAGCAATCAGCCCCAGCATTTT.

CDR3 DNA sequence: TGCAGCGTTGACGGGACAGGGTATCTTGGCTACACCTTC. Translated: CSVDGTGYLGYTF. The gene calls are TRBV29-1 and TRBJ1-2, with 9 bases fitting TRBD1. V dropped 3 bases and J dropped 7; count of bases not matched to a gene: 6. The CDR3 runs 13 residues. CDR1 SQVTM and CDR2 ANQGSEA come from the germline V gene.

V usage is TRBV29-1 and J usage is TRBJ2-4; TRBD1 or TRBD2 may be the D gene (6 bases each). The DNA end lines up better with TRBJ2-7; the J call may be wrong. The germline CDR1 and CDR2 sequences are SQVTM and ANQGSEA. This CDR3 spans 14 amino acids. This chain's CDR3 is CSTREDRGRYEQYF. In nucleotides, the CDR3 is TGCAGCACTAGGGAGGACCGGGGGCGCTACGAGCAGTACTTC.

This rearrangement joins TRBV3-1 to TRBJ1-6; 9 bases are a match to TRBD1. CDR1 is LGHDT, CDR2 YNNKEL, per germline (reference sequence). The V segment lost 2 bases and the J segment 8 bases; nucleotides outside the gene matches: 1. The CDR3 consists of 14 residues. The CDR3 here is CASSQRTGDSPLHF. The DNA of the CDR3 is TGTGCCAGCAGCCAACGGACAGGGGATTCACCCCTCCACTTT.

This clonotype turned up a few times. V is TRBV27 and J is TRBJ2-7, with unresolved D. The CDR3 has 15 amino acids. CDR1 is MNHEY, CDR2 SMNVEV, per germline (reference sequence). The V end was cut by 5 bases, the J end by 4 bases, with 18 bases between. CDR3 in amino acids: CASSPTLVDWYEQYF. The CDR3 nucleotides are TGTGCCAGCAGTCCAACCCTGGTGGATTGGTACGAGCAGTACTTC.

This clonotype came up once. V is TRBV6-1 and J is TRBJ2-1; 10 nucleotides match TRBD1. Germline-derived CDR1 and CDR2 are MNHNS and SASEGT. The CDR3 contains 14 residues. Germline trimming cut 7 bases from V and 8 bases from J; bases unmatched to any gene: 8. The CDR3 DNA sequence: TGTGCCAGCAATGGACAGGGGGATAGCGATGAGCAGTTCTTC. Amino acids: CASNGQGDSDEQFF.

The V and J genes are TRBV4-2 and TRBJ2-5; D ambiguous. V gave up 0 bases and J gave up 4 bases, with 15 bases separating them. Germline V gene sequence: CDR1 LGHNA, CDR2 YNFKEQ. There are 16 residues in the CDR3. CDR3: CASSQDWASFGETQYF. CDR3 DNA: TGTGCCAGCAGCCAAGATTGGGCGTCATTCGGAGAGACCCAGTACTTC.

The rearrangement uses TRBV10-3 and TRBJ2-7; D is perhaps TRBD1 or TRBD2 (5 bases each). Trimming stripped 3 bases from V and 0 bases from J, with 9 bases between. Germline loops: CDR1 ENHRY, CDR2 SYGVKD. CDR3 length equals 14 residues. The CDR3 nucleotides are TGTGCCATCAGTGACCGGGGCCACTCCTACGAGCAGTACTTC. Its protein is CAISDRGHSYEQYF.

At least ten counts were recorded for this clonotype. This chain links TRBV20-1 with TRBJ2-1; D perhaps matches TRBD2 (6 bases). The germline V and J ends were trimmed by 3 bases and 2 bases, with 8 bases remaining between them. This CDR3 is built from 13 residues. In germline, CDR1 is DFQATT, CDR2 SNEGSKA (reference sequence). This CDR3 is CSASSGTYNEQFF. DNA for the CDR3: TGCAGTGCTAGTAGCGGTACCTACAATGAGCAGTTCTTC.

The chain employs TRBV4-1 and TRBJ2-7, with D possibly being TRBD2 (6 bases). The CDR3 loop spans 15 amino acids. Trimming shortened V by 1 base and J by 2 bases, and 12 bases separated the two germline ends. The V gene's germline CDR1 is MGHRA and CDR2 YSYEKL. DNA for the CDR3: TGCGCCAGCAGCCAAGGAGCGGGCCTTGCCTACGAGCAGTACTTC. Translating it yields CASSQGAGLAYEQYF.

This clonotype has more than one count but fewer than ten. This rearrangement joins TRBV29-1 to TRBJ2-5; D is unresolved. The germline gives CDR1 SQVTM, CDR2 ANQGSEA. The CDR3 has 13 residues. V lost 1 base and J 2 bases, leaving 8 bases between the germline ends. As DNA, the CDR3 is TGCAGCGTTGAAGGTGGAGCTCAAGAGACCCAGTACTTC. It yields the protein CSVEGGAQETQYF.

V gene TRBV20-1 combines with J gene TRBJ1-1, with D possibly being TRBD1 (6 bases). Germline assignment: CDR1 DFQATT and CDR2 SNEGSKA (reference sequence). This CDR3 is 13 amino acids long. V was trimmed by 6 bases and J by 0 bases, leaving 11 bases between them. The DNA of the CDR3 is TGCAGTGCCCGACAGGTTTTGAACACTGAAGCTTTCTTT. This sequence encodes CSARQVLNTEAFF.

The CDR3 sequence is CASSKVKAGDYNEQFF. DNA for the CDR3: TGTGCCAGCAGCAAAGTTAAGGCAGGAGATTACAATGAGCAGTTCTTC. The rearrangement joins TRBV21-1 to TRBJ2-1. TRBV21-1 is termed a pseudogene. This CDR3 comprises 16 residues.

On this clonotype itself: A junction boundary mismatches the germline segment, possibly from a read error. V and J are TRBV20-1 and TRBJ2-7; 10 positions agree with TRBD2. From germline, CDR1 is DFQATT and CDR2 SNEGSKA (reference sequence). The CDR3 is 15 amino acids. DNA of the CDR3: TGCAGTGCTAGAAACCTAGCGGGAGACCCTCTCGAGCGGTACTTC. This translates into CSARNLAGDPLERYF.

This chain links TRBV20-1 with TRBJ2-1; 13 bases fit TRBD2. J was trimmed by 8 bases and V by 3 bases; bases with no gene match: 4. The germline V gene has CDR1 DFQATT and CDR2 SNEGSKA (reference sequence). The CDR3 loop spans 14 amino acids. In DNA form, the CDR3 reads TGCAGTGCTAGCTGGACTAGCGGGAGCCATGAGCAGTTCTTC. It encodes CSASWTSGSHEQFF.

The chain recombines TRBV15 with TRBJ1-5; D is uncertain. The CDR3 spans 16 residues. With 0 bases removed from V and 0 bases from J, the gap between germline ends came to 9 bases. From germline, CDR1 is LNHNV and CDR2 YYDKDF (reference sequence). The CDR3 spells CATSRELGYSNQPQHF. In DNA form, the CDR3 reads TGTGCCACCAGCAGAGAACTGGGGTATAGCAATCAGCCCCAGCATTTT.